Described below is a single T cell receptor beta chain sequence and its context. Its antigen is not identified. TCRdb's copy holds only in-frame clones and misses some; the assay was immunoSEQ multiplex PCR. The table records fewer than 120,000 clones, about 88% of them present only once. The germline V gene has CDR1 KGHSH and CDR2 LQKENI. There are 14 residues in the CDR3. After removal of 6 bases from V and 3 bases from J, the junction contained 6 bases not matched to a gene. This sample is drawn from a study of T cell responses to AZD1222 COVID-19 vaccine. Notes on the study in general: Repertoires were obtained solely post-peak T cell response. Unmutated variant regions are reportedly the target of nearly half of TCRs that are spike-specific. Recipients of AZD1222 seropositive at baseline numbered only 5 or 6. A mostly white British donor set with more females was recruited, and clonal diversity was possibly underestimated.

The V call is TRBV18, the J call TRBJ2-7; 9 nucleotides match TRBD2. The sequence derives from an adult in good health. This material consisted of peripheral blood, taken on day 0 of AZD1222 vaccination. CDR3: CASSPTSGYYEQYF. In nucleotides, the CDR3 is TGTGCCAGCTCGCCGACTAGCGGATACTACGAGCAGTACTTC.